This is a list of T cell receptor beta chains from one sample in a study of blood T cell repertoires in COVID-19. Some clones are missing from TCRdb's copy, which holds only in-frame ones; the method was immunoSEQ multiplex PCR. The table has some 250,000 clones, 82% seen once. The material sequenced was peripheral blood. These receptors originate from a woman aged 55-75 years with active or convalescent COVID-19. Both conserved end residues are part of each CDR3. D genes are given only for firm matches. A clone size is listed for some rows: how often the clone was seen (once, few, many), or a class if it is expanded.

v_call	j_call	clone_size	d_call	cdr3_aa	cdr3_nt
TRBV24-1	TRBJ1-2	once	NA	CATSDSGRAYGYTF	TGTGCCACCAGTGATTCGGGCAGGGCCTATGGCTACACCTTC
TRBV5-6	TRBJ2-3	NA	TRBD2	CASSPTSGARNTQYF	TGTGCCAGCAGCCCGACTAGCGGGGCCCGCAATACGCAGTATTTT
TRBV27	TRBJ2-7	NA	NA	CASSPGHPSYEQYF	TGTGCCAGCAGTCCGGGACACCCCTCCTACGAGCAGTACTTC
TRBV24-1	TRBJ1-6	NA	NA	CATSDMAAYNSPLHF	TGTGCCACCAGTGATATGGCGGCCTATAATTCACCCCTCCACTTT
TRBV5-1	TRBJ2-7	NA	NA	CASSLVGGGGPSSYEQYF	TGCGCCAGCAGCTTGGTTGGGGGAGGGGGGCCCAGCTCCTACGAGCAGTACTTC
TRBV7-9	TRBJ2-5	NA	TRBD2	CASSLTGAGVETQYF	TGTGCCAGCAGCTTAACAGGCGCGGGGGTGGAGACCCAGTACTTC
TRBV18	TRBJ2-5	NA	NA	CASSPRGAGPQETQYF	TGTGCCAGCTCACCACGCGGGGCAGGGCCCCAGGAGACCCAGTACTTC
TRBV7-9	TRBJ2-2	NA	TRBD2	CASSSSGVHTGELFF	TGTGCCAGCAGCTCTAGCGGGGTGCACACCGGGGAGCTGTTTTTT
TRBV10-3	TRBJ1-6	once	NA	CAISPGSWNSPLHF	TGTGCCATCAGCCCCGGGAGCTGGAATTCACCCCTCCACTTT
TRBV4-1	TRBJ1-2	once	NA	CASSQDYDGANYGYTF	TGCGCCAGCAGCCAAGATTACGACGGAGCTAACTATGGCTACACCTTC
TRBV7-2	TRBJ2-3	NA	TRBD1	CASSLVGQGLDTQYF	TGTGCCAGCAGCTTAGTTGGACAGGGGCTGGATACGCAGTATTTT
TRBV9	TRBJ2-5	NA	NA	CASSVDGTLETQYF	TGTGCCAGCAGCGTAGATGGGACACTTGAGACCCAGTACTTC
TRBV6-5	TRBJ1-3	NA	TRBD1	CASRSTGGADTIYF	TGTGCCAGCAGGTCCACAGGGGGCGCGGACACCATATATTTT
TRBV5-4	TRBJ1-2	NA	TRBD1	CASSFPDRGYYGYTF	TGTGCCAGCAGCTTTCCGGACAGGGGATACTATGGCTACACCTTC
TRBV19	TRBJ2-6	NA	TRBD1	CASKKGTELSGANVLTF	TGTGCCAGTAAGAAAGGGACAGAACTCTCTGGGGCCAACGTCCTGACTTTC
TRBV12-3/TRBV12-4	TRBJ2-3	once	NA	CASARVDTQYF	TGTGCCAGCGCACGAGTAGATACGCAGTATTTT
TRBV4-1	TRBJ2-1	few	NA	CASSQVAGRGPYNEQFF	TGCGCCAGCAGCCAAGTAGCTGGGCGGGGGCCTTACAATGAGCAGTTCTTC
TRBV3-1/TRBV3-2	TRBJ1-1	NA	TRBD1	CASSLRLGQGGKGAFF	TGTGCCAGCAGCCTCCGACTTGGGCAGGGGGGAAAGGGAGCTTTCTTT
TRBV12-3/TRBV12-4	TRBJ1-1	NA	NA	CASRLQGNTEAFF	TGTGCCAGCAGACTACAGGGTAACACTGAAGCTTTCTTT
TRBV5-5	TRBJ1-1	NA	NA	CASSITVGNTEAFF	TGTGCCAGCAGTATCACAGTTGGGAACACTGAAGCTTTCTTT
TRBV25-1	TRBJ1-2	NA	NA	CASSEPGEGGYGYTF	TGTGCCAGCAGTGAACCCGGGGAGGGCGGGTATGGCTACACCTTC
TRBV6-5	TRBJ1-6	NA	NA	CASSPLSSYNSPLHF	TGTGCCAGCAGTCCCCTGAGCTCCTATAATTCACCCCTCCACTTT
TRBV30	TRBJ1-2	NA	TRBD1	CAWSPGQGTYGYTF	TGTGCCTGGAGCCCAGGACAGGGCACTTATGGCTACACCTTC
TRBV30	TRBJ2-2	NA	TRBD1	CAWDRGRVTGELFF	TGTGCCTGGGACAGGGGAAGAGTCACCGGGGAGCTGTTTTTT
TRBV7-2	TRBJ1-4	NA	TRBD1	CASRPGQTNEKLFF	TGTGCCAGCAGGCCGGGACAGACCAATGAAAAACTGTTTTTT
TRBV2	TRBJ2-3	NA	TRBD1	CASSGPGQGAEDTQYF	TGTGCCAGCAGTGGACCGGGACAGGGGGCCGAAGATACGCAGTATTTT
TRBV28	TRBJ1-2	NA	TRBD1	CASLQGVYTF	TGTGCCAGTCTACAGGGGGTATACACCTTC
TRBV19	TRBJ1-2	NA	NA	CASSEAPLYGYTF	TGTGCCAGTAGTGAGGCTCCCCTCTATGGCTACACCTTC
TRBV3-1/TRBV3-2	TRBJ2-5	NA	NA	CASSQGAQETQYF	TGTGCCAGCAGCCAAGGGGCACAAGAGACCCAGTACTTC